The sample holds many counts of the clone carrying this T cell receptor (beta chain). Its antigen is not known. Amplification of TCR beta CDR3 regions used RNA as the template. TCR CDR3 regions were first amplified by RT-PCR with HTBI primers. In TCRdb, the multiplex PCR reads were re-called with MiXCR into one record per CDR3 protein. The repertoire holds some 600,000 distinct CDR3 sequences, approximately 14% seen once, with around 5.4% in the top ten. Drawn at first hyperthyroidism diagnosis, the blood sample preceded any ophthalmopathy symptoms. The source of the PBMCs was around 9 ml of fresh peripheral blood. The data originate from a study of T cells in Graves' hyperthyroidism and ophthalmopathy. On the study more broadly: Peripheral blood draws took place at initial diagnosis, ahead of any treatment.

Germline V gene sequence: CDR1 SGHTA, CDR2 FQGNSA. The CDR3 length is 14 residues. J was trimmed by 11 bases and V by 7 bases; bases with no gene match: 13. Whole-study results and caveats: Most clonotypes that expanded in the thyroid above 0.001 also showed up in blood.

The chain uses TRBV7-2 and TRBJ2-3; 9 positions match TRBD2. The clonotype comes from a woman in her 30s with Graves' hyperthyroidism that later progressed to Graves' ophthalmopathy. Material: blood. The CDR3 loop reads CASTRGLAGAEQYF. The CDR3 nucleotides are TGTGCCAGCACCCGGGGGTTAGCGGGGGCGGAGCAGTATTTT.